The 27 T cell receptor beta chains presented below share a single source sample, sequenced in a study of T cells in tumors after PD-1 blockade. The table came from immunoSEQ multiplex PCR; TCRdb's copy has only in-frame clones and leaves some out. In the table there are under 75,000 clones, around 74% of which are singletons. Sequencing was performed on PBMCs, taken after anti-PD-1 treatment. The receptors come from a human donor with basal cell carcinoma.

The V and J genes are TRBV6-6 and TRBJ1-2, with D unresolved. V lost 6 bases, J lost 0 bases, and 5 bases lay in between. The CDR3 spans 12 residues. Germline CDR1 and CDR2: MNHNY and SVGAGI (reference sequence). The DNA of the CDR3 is TGTGCCAGCAGCGCGTCTAACTATGGCTACACCTTC. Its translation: CASSASNYGYTF.

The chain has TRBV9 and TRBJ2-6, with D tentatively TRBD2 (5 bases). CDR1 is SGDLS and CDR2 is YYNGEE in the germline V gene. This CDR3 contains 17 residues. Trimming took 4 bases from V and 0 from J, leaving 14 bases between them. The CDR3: CASSSRTASSGANVLTF. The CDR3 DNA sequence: TGTGCCAGCAGCTCAAGGACTGCTAGCTCTGGGGCCAACGTCCTGACTTTC. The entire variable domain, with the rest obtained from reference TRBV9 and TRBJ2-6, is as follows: DSGVTQTPKHLITATGQRVTLRCSPRSGDLSVYWYQQSLDQGLQFLIQYYNGEERAKGNILERFSAQQFPDLHSELNLSSLELGDSALYFCASSSRTASSGANVLTFGAGSRLTVL.

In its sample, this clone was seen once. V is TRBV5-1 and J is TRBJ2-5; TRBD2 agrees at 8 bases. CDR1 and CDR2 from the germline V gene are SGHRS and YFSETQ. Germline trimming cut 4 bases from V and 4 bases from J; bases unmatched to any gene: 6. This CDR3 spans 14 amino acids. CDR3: CASSTRTSLETQYF. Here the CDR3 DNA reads TGCGCCAGCAGCACCCGGACTAGCTTAGAGACCCAGTACTTC.

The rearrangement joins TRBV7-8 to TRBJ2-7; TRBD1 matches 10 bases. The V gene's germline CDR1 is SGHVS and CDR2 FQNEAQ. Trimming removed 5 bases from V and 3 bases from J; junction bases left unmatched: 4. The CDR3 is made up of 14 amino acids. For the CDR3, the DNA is TGTGCCAGCAGCCCCCGGGACAGGGGCTACGAGCAGTACTTC. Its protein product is CASSPRDRGYEQYF.

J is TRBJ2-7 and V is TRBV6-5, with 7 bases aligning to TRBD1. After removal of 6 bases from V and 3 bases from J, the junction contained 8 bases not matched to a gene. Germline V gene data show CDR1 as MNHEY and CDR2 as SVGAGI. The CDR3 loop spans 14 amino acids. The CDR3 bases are TGTGCCAGCAGATCCTCAGGGGGTCTCTACGAGCAGTACTTC. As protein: CASRSSGGLYEQYF.

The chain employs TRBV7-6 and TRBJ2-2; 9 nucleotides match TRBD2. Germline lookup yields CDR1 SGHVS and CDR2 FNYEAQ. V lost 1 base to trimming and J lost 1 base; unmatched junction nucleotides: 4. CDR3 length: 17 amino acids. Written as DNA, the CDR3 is TGTGCCAGCAGCTTAGAGGCTAGCGGGGTGAACACCGGGGAGCTGTTTTTT. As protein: CASSLEASGVNTGELFF.

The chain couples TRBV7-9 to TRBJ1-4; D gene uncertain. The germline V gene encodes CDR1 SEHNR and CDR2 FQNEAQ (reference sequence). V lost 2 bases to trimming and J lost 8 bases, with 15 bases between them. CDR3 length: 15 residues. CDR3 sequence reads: CASSLYIRGQEKLFF. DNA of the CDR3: TGTGCCAGCAGCTTATATATAAGAGGTCAGGAAAAACTGTTTTTT.

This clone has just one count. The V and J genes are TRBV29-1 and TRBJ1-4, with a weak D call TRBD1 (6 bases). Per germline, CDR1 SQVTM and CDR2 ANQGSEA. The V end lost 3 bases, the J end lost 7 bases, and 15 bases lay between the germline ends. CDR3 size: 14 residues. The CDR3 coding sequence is TGCAGCGTTGAGGAGGTGGGGGCTAGTGAAAAACTGTTTTTT. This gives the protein CSVEEVGASEKLFF.

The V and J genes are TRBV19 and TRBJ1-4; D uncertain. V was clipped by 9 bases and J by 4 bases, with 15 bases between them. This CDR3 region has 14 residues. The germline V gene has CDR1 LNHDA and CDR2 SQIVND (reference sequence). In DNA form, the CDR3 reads TGTGCCAGGGTAAGACGCACGGGTAATGAAAAACTGTTTTTT. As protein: CARVRRTGNEKLFF.

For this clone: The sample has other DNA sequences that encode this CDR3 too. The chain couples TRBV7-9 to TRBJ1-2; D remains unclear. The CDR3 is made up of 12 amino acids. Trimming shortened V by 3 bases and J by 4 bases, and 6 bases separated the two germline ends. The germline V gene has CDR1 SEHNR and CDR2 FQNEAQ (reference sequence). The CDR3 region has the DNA TGTGCCAGCAGCTTGGAGGGCTATGGCTACACCTTC. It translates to CASSLEGYGYTF.

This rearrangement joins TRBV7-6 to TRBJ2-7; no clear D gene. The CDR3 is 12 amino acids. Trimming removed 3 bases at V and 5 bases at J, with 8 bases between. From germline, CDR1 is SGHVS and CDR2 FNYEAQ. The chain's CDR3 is CASSLQGNEQYF. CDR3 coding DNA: TGTGCCAGCAGCTTGCAAGGGAACGAGCAGTACTTC.

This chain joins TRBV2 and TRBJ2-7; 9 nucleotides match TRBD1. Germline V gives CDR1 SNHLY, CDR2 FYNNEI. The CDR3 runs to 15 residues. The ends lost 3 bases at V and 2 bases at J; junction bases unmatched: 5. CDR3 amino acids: CASSDTDRGTYEQYF. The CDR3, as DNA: TGTGCCAGCAGTGATACGGACAGGGGTACCTACGAGCAGTACTTC.

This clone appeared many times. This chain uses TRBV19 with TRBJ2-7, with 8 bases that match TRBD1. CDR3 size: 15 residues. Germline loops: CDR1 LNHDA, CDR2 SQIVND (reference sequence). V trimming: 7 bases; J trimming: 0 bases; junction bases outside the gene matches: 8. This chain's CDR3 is CASKPGGQSSYEQYF. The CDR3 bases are TGTGCCAGTAAGCCAGGGGGCCAAAGCTCCTACGAGCAGTACTTC. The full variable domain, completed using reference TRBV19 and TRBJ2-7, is DGGITQSPKYLFRKEGQNVTLSCEQNLNHDAMYWYRQDPGQGLRLIYYSQIVNDFQKGDIAEGYSVSREKKESFPLTVTSAQKNPTAFYLCASKPGGQSSYEQYFGPGTRLTVT.

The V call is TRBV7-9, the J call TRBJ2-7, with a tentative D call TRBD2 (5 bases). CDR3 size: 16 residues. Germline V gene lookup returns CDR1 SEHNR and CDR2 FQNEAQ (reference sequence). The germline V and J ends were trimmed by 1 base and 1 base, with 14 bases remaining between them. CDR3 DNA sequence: TGTGCCAGCAGCTTAGTTCGGGGTCTCCTTTCCTACGAGCAGTACTTC. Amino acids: CASSLVRGLLSYEQYF.

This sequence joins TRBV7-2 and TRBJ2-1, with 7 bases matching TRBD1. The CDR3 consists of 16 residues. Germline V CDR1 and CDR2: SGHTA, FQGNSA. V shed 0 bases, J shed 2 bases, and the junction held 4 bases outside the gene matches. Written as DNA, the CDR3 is TGTGCCAGCAGCTTAGCGGCGGACAGGACCTACAATGAGCAGTTCTTC. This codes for CASSLAADRTYNEQFF.

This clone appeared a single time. CDR3 residues: CASSLDPRGGKPNEQFF. In DNA form, the CDR3 reads TGTGCCAGCAGCTTAGACCCGCGCGGGGGAAAGCCCAATGAGCAGTTCTTC. The chain links TRBV11-3 to TRBJ2-1; 7 bases are a match to TRBD2. CDR3 length: 17 amino acids. CDR1 and CDR2 (germline): SGHNT, YENEEA. V lost 0 bases, J lost 6 bases, and 11 bases stayed unmatched. The variable domain in full, with the rest retrieved from reference TRBV11-3 and TRBJ2-1, is EAGVVQSPRYKIIEKKQPVAFWCNPISGHNTLYWYLQNLGQGPELLIRYENEEAVDDSQLPKDRFSAERLKGVDSTLKIQPAELGDSAVYLCASSLDPRGGKPNEQFFGPGTRLTVL.

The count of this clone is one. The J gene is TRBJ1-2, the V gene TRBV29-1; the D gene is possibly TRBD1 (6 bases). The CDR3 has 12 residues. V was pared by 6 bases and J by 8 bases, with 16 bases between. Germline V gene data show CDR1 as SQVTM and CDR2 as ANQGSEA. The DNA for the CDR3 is TGCAGCGTGGACAACCGCGGGGGCGGCTACACCTTC. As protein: CSVDNRGGGYTF.

CDR3 amino acids: CASSDGVGETQYF. In nucleotides, the CDR3 is TGTGCCAGCAGTGATGGTGTAGGAGAGACCCAGTACTTC. The V call is TRBV2, the J call TRBJ2-5; D gene ambiguous. Germline assignment: CDR1 SNHLY and CDR2 FYNNEI. The CDR3 length is 13 residues. The V end lost 3 bases, the J end lost 4 bases, and 9 bases lay between the germline ends.

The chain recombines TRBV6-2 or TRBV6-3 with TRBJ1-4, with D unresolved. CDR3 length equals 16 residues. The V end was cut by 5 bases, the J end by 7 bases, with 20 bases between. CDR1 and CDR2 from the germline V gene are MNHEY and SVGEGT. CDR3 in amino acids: CASSPIGFRIGEKLFF. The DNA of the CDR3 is TGTGCCAGCAGTCCGATCGGGTTCCGGATCGGTGAAAAACTGTTTTTT.

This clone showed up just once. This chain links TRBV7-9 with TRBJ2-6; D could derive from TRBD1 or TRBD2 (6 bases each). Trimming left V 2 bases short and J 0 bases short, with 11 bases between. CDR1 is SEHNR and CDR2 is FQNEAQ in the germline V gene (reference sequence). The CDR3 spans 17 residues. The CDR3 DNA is TGTGCCAGCAGCTTACTAGGAGGGGGCTCTGGGGCCAACGTCCTGACTTTC. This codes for CASSLLGGGSGANVLTF.

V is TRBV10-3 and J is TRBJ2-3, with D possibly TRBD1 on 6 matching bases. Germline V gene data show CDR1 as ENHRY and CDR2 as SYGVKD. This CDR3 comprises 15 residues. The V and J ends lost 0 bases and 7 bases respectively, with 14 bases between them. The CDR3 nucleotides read TGTGCCATCAGTGAGTCGAACAGGGTCGAGAATACGCAGTATTTT. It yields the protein CAISESNRVENTQYF.

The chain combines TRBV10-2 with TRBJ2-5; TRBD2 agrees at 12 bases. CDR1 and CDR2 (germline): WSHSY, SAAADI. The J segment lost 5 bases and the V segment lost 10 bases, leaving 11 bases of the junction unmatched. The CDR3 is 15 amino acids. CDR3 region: CATKTSGGSLETQYF. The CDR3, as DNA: TGCGCCACCAAGACTAGCGGGGGTTCTTTGGAGACCCAGTACTTC.

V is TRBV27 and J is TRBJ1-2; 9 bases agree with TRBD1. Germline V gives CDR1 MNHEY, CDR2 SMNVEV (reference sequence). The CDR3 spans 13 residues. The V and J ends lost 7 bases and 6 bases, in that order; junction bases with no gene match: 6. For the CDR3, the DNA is TGTGCCAGCACCTCTGGGGACAGGGATGGCTACACCTTC. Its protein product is CASTSGDRDGYTF.

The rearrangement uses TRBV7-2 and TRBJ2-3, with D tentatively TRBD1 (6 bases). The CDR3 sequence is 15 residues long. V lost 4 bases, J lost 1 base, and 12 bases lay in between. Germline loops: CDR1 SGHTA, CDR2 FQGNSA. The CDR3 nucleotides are TGTGCCAGCAGCTGGCCCCGGACAGGCACAGATACGCAGTATTTT. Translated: CASSWPRTGTDTQYF. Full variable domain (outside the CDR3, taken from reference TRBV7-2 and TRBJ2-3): GAGVSQSPSNKVTEKGKDVELRCDPISGHTALYWYRQSLGQGLEFLIYFQGNSAPDKSGLPSDRFSAERTGGSVSTLTIQRTQQEDSAVYLCASSWPRTGTDTQYFGPGTRLTVL.

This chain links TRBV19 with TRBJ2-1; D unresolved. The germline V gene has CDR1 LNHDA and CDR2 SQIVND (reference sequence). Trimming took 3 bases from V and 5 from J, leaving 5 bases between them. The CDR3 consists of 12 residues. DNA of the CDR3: TGTGCCAGTAGTATCGGGCACAATGAGCAGTTCTTC. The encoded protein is CASSIGHNEQFF.

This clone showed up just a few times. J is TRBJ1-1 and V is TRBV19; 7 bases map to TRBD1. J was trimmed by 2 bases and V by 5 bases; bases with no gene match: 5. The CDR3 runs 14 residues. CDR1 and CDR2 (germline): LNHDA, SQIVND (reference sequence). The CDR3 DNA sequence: TGTGCCAGTAGTCAGACAGGGAGTAACACTGAAGCTTTCTTT. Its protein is CASSQTGSNTEAFF.

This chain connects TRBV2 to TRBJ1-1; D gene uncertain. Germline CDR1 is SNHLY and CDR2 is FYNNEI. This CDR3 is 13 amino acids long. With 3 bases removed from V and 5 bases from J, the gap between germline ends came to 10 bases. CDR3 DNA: TGTGCCAGCAGTGAGCAGGAGCGGACTGAAGCTTTCTTT. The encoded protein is CASSEQERTEAFF.